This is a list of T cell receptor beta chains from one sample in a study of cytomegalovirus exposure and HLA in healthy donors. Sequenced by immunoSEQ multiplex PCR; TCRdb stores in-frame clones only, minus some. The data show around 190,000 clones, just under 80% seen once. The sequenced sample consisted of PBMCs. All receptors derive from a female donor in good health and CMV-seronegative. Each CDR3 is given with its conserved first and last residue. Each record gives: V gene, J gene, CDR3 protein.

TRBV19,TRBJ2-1,CASSTLRTSGSGYNEQFF
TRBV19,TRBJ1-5,CASSTLSNQPQHF
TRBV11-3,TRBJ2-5,CASSLGGSRSGGTQYF
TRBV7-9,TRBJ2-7,CASSEYGTGLDEQYF
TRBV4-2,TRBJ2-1,CASSQETSGSHEQFF
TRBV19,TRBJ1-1,CASSIWQGVDTEAFF
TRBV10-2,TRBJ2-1,CASSEWGLAGDLRNEQFF
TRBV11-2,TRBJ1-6,CASSHGRSYNSPLHF
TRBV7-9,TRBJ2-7,CASSPPGMAAIYEQYF
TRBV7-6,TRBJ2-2,CASSLGTSGSPGELFF
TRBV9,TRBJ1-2,CASSQRLQGTAYGYTF
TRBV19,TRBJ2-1,CASSISGRANNEQFF
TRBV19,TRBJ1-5,CASTHSRQPNQPQHF
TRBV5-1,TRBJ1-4,CASSLDSNEKLFF
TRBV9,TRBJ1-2,CASSVGGAPDGYTF